The 21 T cell receptor beta chains below were found in one sample sequenced in a study of OX40 agonist ivuxolimab in advanced cancers. Assay used: immunoSEQ multiplex PCR; TCRdb lists only in-frame clones, some missing. The table records around 58,000 clones, around 87% of them present only once. This material consisted of CD4+ or CD8+ T cells sorted from blood, taken in a trial of the OX40 agonist ivuxolimab. These receptors all come from an adult with an advanced solid tumor such as melanoma, head and neck, liver or kidney cancer.

This clone was seen only once. The chain is built from TRBV4-1 and TRBJ1-4; 7 nucleotides align to TRBD1. The CDR3 spans 15 residues. Germline V gene data show CDR1 as MGHRA and CDR2 as YSYEKL. After removal of 6 bases from V and 5 bases from J, the junction contained 9 bases not matched to a gene. CDR3 nucleotides: TGCGCCAGCAGGCAGGGGGTTTTGAAGAATGAAAAACTGTTTTTT. This codes for CASRQGVLKNEKLFF.

This chain joins TRBV4-3 and TRBJ1-1, with a possible D match to TRBD1 (6 bases). Per germline, CDR1 LGHNA and CDR2 YSLEER. V lost 1 base, J lost 5 bases, and 11 bases lay in between. This CDR3 comprises 14 residues. The CDR3 coding sequence is TGCGCCAGCAGCCAAGCAGGGGTTTATACTGAAGCTTTCTTT. It is translated as CASSQAGVYTEAFF.

The chain has TRBV6-5 and TRBJ1-1, with no clear D. The CDR3 length is 11 residues. V lost 5 bases and J 5 bases, leaving 6 bases between the germline ends. Per the germline V gene, CDR1 is MNHEY and CDR2 is SVGAGI. The DNA of the CDR3 is TGTGCCAGCAGTGGAGGGACTGAAGCTTTCTTT. Its translation is CASSGGTEAFF.

This clone was detected a few times. V is TRBV19 and J is TRBJ1-5; possibly TRBD1 for D (5 bases). With 4 bases removed from V and 6 bases from J, the gap between germline ends came to 10 bases. Germline CDR1 is LNHDA and CDR2 is SQIVND (reference sequence). The CDR3 is 13 amino acids. CDR3 DNA: TGTGCCAGTAGTACCCAGGGCCCTCAGCCCCAGCATTTT. As protein: CASSTQGPQPQHF.

The rearrangement joins TRBV9 to TRBJ1-2; TRBD1 aligns across 7 bases. The junction had 2 bases not matched to a gene; V was cut back by 0 bases and J by 3 bases. Per the germline V gene, CDR1 is SGDLS and CDR2 is YYNGEE. The CDR3 is 14 amino acids. This chain's CDR3 is CASSVGGTDYGYTF. The CDR3, as DNA: TGTGCCAGCAGCGTAGGCGGGACAGACTATGGCTACACCTTC. The variable domain in full, completed from reference TRBV9 and TRBJ1-2, reads DSGVTQTPKHLITATGQRVTLRCSPRSGDLSVYWYQQSLDQGLQFLIQYYNGEERAKGNILERFSAQQFPDLHSELNLSSLELGDSALYFCASSVGGTDYGYTFGSGTRLTVV.

The chain carries TRBV28 and TRBJ2-1; no clear D. The length of the CDR3 is 15 residues. V was pared by 7 bases and J by 0 bases, with 13 bases between. Looked up from germline, CDR1 is MDHEN and CDR2 is SYDVKM. Written as DNA, the CDR3 is TGTGCCAGCACTCTGGCCCTGAGCTCCTACAATGAGCAGTTCTTC. Its protein product is CASTLALSSYNEQFF. Complete variable domain (other parts from reference TRBV28 and TRBJ2-1): DVKVTQSSRYLVKRTGEKVFLECVQDMDHENMFWYRQDPGLGLRLIYFSYDVKMKEKGDIPEGYSVSREKKERFSLILESASTNQTSMYLCASTLALSSYNEQFFGPGTRLTVL.

The chain employs TRBV7-6 and TRBJ2-2; D not resolved. Germline V CDR1 and CDR2: SGHVS, FNYEAQ. With 3 bases removed from V and 0 bases from J, the gap between germline ends came to 5 bases. The CDR3 loop spans 14 amino acids. CDR3 DNA sequence: TGTGCCAGCAGCTTTGGCGCGAACACCGGGGAGCTGTTTTTT. It encodes CASSFGANTGELFF.

The chain carries TRBV6-4 and TRBJ1-1; possibly TRBD1 for D (6 bases). The V end was cut by 4 bases, the J end by 1 base, with 10 bases between. The CDR3 is made up of 14 amino acids. Looked up from germline, CDR1 is MRHNA and CDR2 is SNTAGT. CDR3 sequence reads: CASSVGGENTEAFF. CDR3 DNA sequence: TGTGCCAGCAGTGTCGGGGGCGAGAACACTGAAGCTTTCTTT.

The chain employs TRBV4-2 and TRBJ2-3; TRBD1 matches 7 bases. V shed 3 bases, J shed 6 bases, and the junction held 6 bases outside the gene matches. The CDR3 consists of 14 residues. Germline V CDR1 and CDR2: LGHNA, YNFKEQ. The CDR3 DNA follows: TGTGCCAGCAGCCAGACAGGGCGTTGGGATACGCAGTATTTT. This gives the protein CASSQTGRWDTQYF.

The CDR3 coding sequence is TGTGCCAGCAGCCTACTGGACAACCACCCCTACGAGCAGTACTTC. Amino acids: CASSLLDNHPYEQYF. The chain has TRBV5-6 and TRBJ2-7; maybe TRBD1 (5 bases). The germline CDR1 and CDR2 sequences are SGHDT and YYEEEE. V lost 4 bases and J 2 bases, leaving 16 bases between the germline ends. The CDR3 contains 15 residues.

The chain combines TRBV27 with TRBJ2-1; tentative D call: TRBD2 (5 bases). V dropped 11 bases and J dropped 6 bases, with 14 bases sitting between them. Germline V lookup: CDR1 MNHEY, CDR2 SMNVEV (reference sequence). There are 12 residues in the CDR3. This chain's CDR3 is CAAGGGINEQFF. The DNA for the CDR3 is TGTGCCGCGGGTGGAGGTATCAATGAGCAGTTCTTC.

This sequence joins TRBV4-2 and TRBJ2-3; D call uncertain. Trimming removed 0 bases from V and 5 bases from J, with 12 bases in between. The CDR3 is 15 residues long. The germline CDR1 and CDR2 sequences are LGHNA and YNFKEQ. The CDR3: CASSQDSQPLDTQYF. CDR3 bases: TGTGCCAGCAGCCAAGATAGTCAGCCACTAGATACGCAGTATTTT.

The chain has TRBV4-2 and TRBJ1-3; D remains unclear. Germline loops: CDR1 LGHNA, CDR2 YNFKEQ. This CDR3 comprises 18 residues. V dropped 0 bases and J dropped 4 bases, with 19 bases sitting between them. CDR3 DNA: TGTGCCAGCAGCCAAGACCCCATTTTAGGTCGGGGAGGAAACACCATATATTTT. Encoded protein: CASSQDPILGRGGNTIYF.

This sequence joins TRBV13 and TRBJ2-1; 9 positions agree with TRBD1. The V gene's germline CDR1 is PRHDT and CDR2 FYEKMQ (reference sequence). This CDR3 spans 13 amino acids. V was pared by 5 bases and J by 14 bases, with 10 bases of the junction left unmatched. The CDR3 nucleotides read TGTGCCAGCAGCGCCGACAGGGGGGGAAAGGAGTTCTTC. Its translation: CASSADRGGKEFF.

The chain carries TRBV12-5 and TRBJ2-2; 9 bases map to TRBD1. The junction had 9 bases not matched to a gene; V was cut back by 6 bases and J by 1 base. CDR1 LGHNT and CDR2 FRNRAP come from the germline V gene. The CDR3 is 17 amino acids. DNA of the CDR3: TGTGCTAGTGGCCTACGAACAGGGGGCCTGAACACCGGGGAGCTGTTTTTT. Its translation: CASGLRTGGLNTGELFF.

This rearrangement joins TRBV5-4 to TRBJ2-2; a possible D gene is TRBD2 (5 bases). Germline V CDR1 and CDR2: SGHNT, YYREEE (reference sequence). The CDR3 is 16 residues long. Trimming removed 3 bases from V and 0 bases from J, with 12 bases in between. The CDR3 sequence: CASSSKSGANTGELFF. CDR3 bases: TGTGCCAGCAGCTCGAAGAGCGGCGCGAACACCGGGGAGCTGTTTTTT.

The chain couples TRBV2 to TRBJ1-2, with D maybe TRBD1 (5 bases). V was pared by 9 bases and J by 8 bases, with 13 bases between. CDR1 is SNHLY and CDR2 is FYNNEI in the germline V gene. The CDR3 has 11 amino acids. CDR3 sequence: CASTRAPGYTF. DNA of the CDR3: TGTGCCAGTACCAGGGCCCCGGGCTACACCTTC.

This clone was picked up one time. The chain uses TRBV21-1 and TRBJ2-7; no check of the table's D call, TRBD2, against the DNA was made. TRBV21-1 is a known pseudogene. The CDR3 contains 10 residues. DNA of the CDR3: TGTGCCAGCAGCGTAAACGAGCAGTACTTC. Translated, it gives CASSVNEQYF.

This sequence joins TRBV11-1 and TRBJ2-5, with D possibly being TRBD1 or TRBD2 (6 bases each). Trimming took off 3 bases at V and 5 bases at J, with 13 bases between the two ends. There are 14 residues in the CDR3. Germline CDR1 is SGHAT and CDR2 is FQDESV (reference sequence). Here the CDR3 DNA reads TGTGCCAGCAGCTTTTTAGGGGGGCCGGAGACCCAGTACTTC. This translates into CASSFLGGPETQYF. Full variable domain (missing parts from reference TRBV11-1 and TRBJ2-5): EAEVAQSPRYKITEKSQAVAFWCDPISGHATLYWYRQILGQGPELLVQFQDESVVDDSQLPKDRFSAERLKGVDSTLKIQPAELGDSAMYLCASSFLGGPETQYFGPGTRLLVL.

V and J are TRBV5-1 and TRBJ1-3; no firm D call. Trimming left V 5 bases short and J 0 bases short, with 12 bases between. Germline V gene sequence: CDR1 SGHRS, CDR2 YFSETQ. CDR3 length: 15 residues. CDR3 DNA: TGCGCCAGCAGACTGGACGGCTTCTCTGGAAACACCATATATTTT. This sequence encodes CASRLDGFSGNTIYF.

The table lists this clone with a count of one. The V and J genes are TRBV7-8 and TRBJ2-6; the D gene is possibly TRBD1 (5 bases). Germline CDR1 reads SGHVS; CDR2 reads FQNEAQ. CDR3 length equals 18 residues. The V end was cut by 4 bases, the J end by 3 bases, with 19 bases between. DNA of the CDR3: TGTGCCAGCAGCTCTTATGGGGCCCTTGAAGGTGGGGCCAACGTCCTGACTTTC. This codes for CASSSYGALEGGANVLTF.